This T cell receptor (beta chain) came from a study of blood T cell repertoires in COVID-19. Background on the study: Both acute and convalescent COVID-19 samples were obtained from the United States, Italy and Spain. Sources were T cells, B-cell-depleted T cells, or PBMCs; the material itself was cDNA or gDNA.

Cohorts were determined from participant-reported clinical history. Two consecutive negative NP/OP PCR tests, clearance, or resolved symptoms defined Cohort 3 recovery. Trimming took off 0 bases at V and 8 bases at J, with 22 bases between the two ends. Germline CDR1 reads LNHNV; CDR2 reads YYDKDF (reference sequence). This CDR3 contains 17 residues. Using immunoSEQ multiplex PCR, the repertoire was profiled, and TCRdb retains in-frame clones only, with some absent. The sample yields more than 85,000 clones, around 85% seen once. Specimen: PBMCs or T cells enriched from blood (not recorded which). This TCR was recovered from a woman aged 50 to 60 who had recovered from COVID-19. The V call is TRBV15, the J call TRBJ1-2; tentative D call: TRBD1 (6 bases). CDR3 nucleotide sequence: TGTGCCACCAGCAGAGAACACGGGACGGGGACAAATCCAGGCTACACCTTC. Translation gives CATSREHGTGTNPGYTF.